These T cell receptor beta chains were read from a single sample in a study of beta chain features in type 1 diabetes. Repertoires were generated with immunoSEQ multiplex PCR, while TCRdb's copy carries only in-frame clones and drops some. The data hold 200,000 to 300,000 clones, with 25% to 35% observed a single time. Sequencing was carried out using central memory CD4+ T cells from blood. The receptors shown here come from a man aged 30 to 45 in good health. Both conserved end residues are part of each CDR3. Fields, in order: clone size, V gene, J gene, D gene, CDR3 length, CDR3 protein, CDR3 DNA. D genes are given only for firm matches. Rows give clone size only sometimes, using once, few, many, or a class for an expanded clone.

abundance: few
v_gene: TRBV29-1
j_gene: TRBJ2-5
d_gene: NA
len: 10
CDR3aa: CSAHLQTQYF
CDR3nt: TGCAGCGCGCATTTGCAGACCCAGTACTTC

abundance: NA
v_gene: TRBV15
j_gene: TRBJ2-6
d_gene: NA
len: 15
CDR3aa: CATSRDRAGANVLTF
CDR3nt: TGTGCCACCAGCAGAGATAGGGCCGGGGCCAACGTCCTGACTTTC

abundance: once
v_gene: TRBV5-4
j_gene: TRBJ2-1
d_gene: TRBD2
len: 13
CDR3aa: CAISGGGDDEQFF
CDR3nt: TGTGCCATCTCCGGGGGAGGGGACGATGAGCAGTTCTTC

abundance: NA
v_gene: TRBV2
j_gene: TRBJ2-6
d_gene: NA
len: 15
CDR3aa: CASKRRISGANVLTF
CDR3nt: TGTGCCAGCAAGCGGCGGATCTCTGGGGCCAACGTCCTGACTTTC

abundance: few
v_gene: TRBV20-1
j_gene: TRBJ2-1
d_gene: NA
len: 10
CDR3aa: CSALENEQFF
CDR3nt: TGCAGTGCTCTGGAAAATGAGCAGTTCTTC

abundance: NA
v_gene: TRBV5-1
j_gene: TRBJ2-5
d_gene: TRBD1
len: 14
CDR3aa: CASSATGVQETQYF
CDR3nt: TGCGCCAGCAGCGCTACAGGGGTCCAAGAGACCCAGTACTTC

abundance: NA
v_gene: TRBV7-2
j_gene: TRBJ2-2
d_gene: NA
len: 15
CDR3aa: CASSLGDRNTGELFF
CDR3nt: TGTGCCAGCAGCTTAGGGGACCGGAACACCGGGGAGCTGTTTTTT

abundance: few
v_gene: TRBV9
j_gene: TRBJ2-2
d_gene: TRBD1
len: 16
CDR3aa: CASSVRTGPNTGELFF
CDR3nt: TGTGCCAGCAGCGTCCGGACAGGACCGAACACCGGGGAGCTGTTTTTT

abundance: few
v_gene: TRBV16
j_gene: TRBJ1-2
d_gene: NA
len: 13
CDR3aa: CASSLGVDSGYTF
CDR3nt: TGTGCCAGCAGCCTCGGAGTCGACTCTGGCTACACCTTC

abundance: NA
v_gene: TRBV5-1
j_gene: TRBJ2-7
d_gene: NA
len: 14
CDR3aa: CASSLDRGVKEQYF
CDR3nt: TGCGCCAGCAGCTTGGACAGAGGAGTAAAAGAGCAGTACTTC

abundance: few
v_gene: TRBV19
j_gene: TRBJ1-2
d_gene: NA
len: 13
CDR3aa: CASSIPGNYGYTF
CDR3nt: TGTGCCAGTAGTATACCGGGGAACTATGGCTACACCTTC

abundance: few
v_gene: TRBV4-3
j_gene: TRBJ2-3
d_gene: TRBD1
len: 14
CDR3aa: CASGDRGSTDTQYF
CDR3nt: TGCGCCAGCGGAGACAGGGGTAGCACAGATACGCAGTATTTT

abundance: few
v_gene: TRBV14
j_gene: TRBJ2-3
d_gene: NA
len: 11
CDR3aa: CASSFRDTQYF
CDR3nt: TGTGCCAGCAGCTTTAGGGATACGCAGTATTTT

abundance: few
v_gene: TRBV30
j_gene: TRBJ2-7
d_gene: TRBD2
len: 12
CDR3aa: CAWSRTSASYDF
CDR3nt: TGTGCCTGGAGCCGGACTAGCGCCTCTTACGACTTC

abundance: few
v_gene: TRBV14
j_gene: TRBJ2-1
d_gene: NA
len: 17
CDR3aa: CASSQASGLHTYNEQFF
CDR3nt: TGTGCCAGCAGCCAAGCCTCTGGACTCCACACCTACAATGAGCAGTTCTTC

abundance: NA
v_gene: TRBV15
j_gene: TRBJ2-1
d_gene: NA
len: 16
CDR3aa: CATSRDRQRRGNEQFF
CDR3nt: TGTGCCACCAGCAGAGATCGTCAGCGCCGGGGCAATGAGCAGTTCTTC

abundance: NA
v_gene: TRBV10-3
j_gene: TRBJ2-7
d_gene: TRBD1
len: 15
CDR3aa: CAISPGTERSYEQYF
CDR3nt: TGTGCCATCAGTCCCGGGACAGAGCGATCCTACGAGCAGTACTTC

abundance: NA
v_gene: TRBV5-4
j_gene: TRBJ2-7
d_gene: TRBD1
len: 13
CDR3aa: CASSGQGGYEQYF
CDR3nt: TGTGCCAGCAGCGGACAGGGAGGATACGAGCAGTACTTC

abundance: NA
v_gene: TRBV2
j_gene: TRBJ2-4
d_gene: NA
len: 11
CDR3aa: CASSDEATQYF
CDR3nt: TGTGCCAGCAGTGATGAGGCCACCCAGTACTTC

abundance: many
v_gene: TRBV18
j_gene: TRBJ2-2
d_gene: NA
len: 13
CDR3aa: CASTILGTGELFF
CDR3nt: TGTGCCAGCACGATACTAGGCACCGGGGAGCTGTTTTTT

abundance: NA
v_gene: TRBV9
j_gene: TRBJ2-2
d_gene: NA
len: 16
CDR3aa: CASSSRIGLNTGELFF
CDR3nt: TGTGCCAGCAGCTCCCGGATAGGGTTAAACACCGGGGAGCTGTTTTTT

abundance: NA
v_gene: TRBV18
j_gene: TRBJ2-5
d_gene: NA
len: 16
CDR3aa: CASSPPRGVQLETQYF
CDR3nt: TGTGCCAGCTCACCACCTAGGGGAGTACAGTTGGAGACCCAGTACTTC

abundance: NA
v_gene: TRBV4-3
j_gene: TRBJ2-3
d_gene: NA
len: 15
CDR3aa: CASSPEAFTGDTQYF
CDR3nt: TGCGCCAGCAGCCCGGAAGCATTTACCGGAGATACGCAGTATTTT

abundance: NA
v_gene: TRBV29-1
j_gene: TRBJ1-1
d_gene: NA
len: 13
CDR3aa: CSVTVTGAPEAFF
CDR3nt: TGCAGCGTTACCGTGACAGGTGCCCCTGAAGCTTTCTTT

abundance: NA
v_gene: TRBV11-1
j_gene: TRBJ1-6
d_gene: TRBD1
len: 14
CDR3aa: CASSLPDRDSPLHF
CDR3nt: TGTGCCAGCAGCTTACCCGACAGGGACTCACCCCTCCACTTT

abundance: few
v_gene: TRBV5-1
j_gene: TRBJ2-3
d_gene: NA
len: 14
CDR3aa: CASNFEGRRDTQYF
CDR3nt: TGCGCCAGCAATTTTGAGGGCCGGCGGGATACGCAGTATTTT

abundance: NA
v_gene: TRBV19
j_gene: TRBJ1-2
d_gene: TRBD1
len: 13
CDR3aa: CASRATGDDGYTF
CDR3nt: TGTGCCAGTAGGGCGACAGGGGACGATGGCTACACCTTC

abundance: once
v_gene: TRBV14
j_gene: TRBJ2-1
d_gene: NA
len: 15
CDR3aa: CASSLGGGSYNEQFF
CDR3nt: TGTGCCAGCAGCCTTGGGGGAGGCTCCTACAATGAGCAGTTCTTC

abundance: NA
v_gene: TRBV9
j_gene: TRBJ2-5
d_gene: NA
len: 15
CDR3aa: CASSVAVGGQETQYF
CDR3nt: TGTGCCAGCAGCGTAGCAGTGGGTGGGCAAGAGACCCAGTACTTC

abundance: NA
v_gene: TRBV11-2
j_gene: TRBJ1-3
d_gene: TRBD1
len: 15
CDR3aa: CASSLGTGPGNTIYF
CDR3nt: TGTGCCAGCAGCCTTGGGACAGGGCCTGGAAACACCATATATTTT

abundance: NA
v_gene: TRBV2
j_gene: TRBJ1-1
d_gene: TRBD1
len: 15
CDR3aa: CASSEAEGAYTEAFF
CDR3nt: TGTGCCAGCAGTGAAGCGGAGGGGGCATACACTGAAGCTTTCTTT

abundance: NA
v_gene: TRBV6-5
j_gene: TRBJ2-7
d_gene: TRBD2
len: 13
CDR3aa: CASSYSGATEQYF
CDR3nt: TGTGCCAGCAGTTACAGCGGGGCGACCGAGCAGTACTTC

abundance: NA
v_gene: TRBV15
j_gene: TRBJ1-2
d_gene: NA
len: 14
CDR3aa: CATSTELLQGGYTF
CDR3nt: TGTGCCACCAGCACCGAACTTTTACAGGGCGGCTACACCTTC

abundance: few
v_gene: TRBV5-1
j_gene: TRBJ1-2
d_gene: NA
len: 13
CDR3aa: CASSLGGREGYTF
CDR3nt: TGCGCCAGCAGCTTGGGTGGGCGCGAAGGCTACACCTTC

abundance: NA
v_gene: TRBV28
j_gene: TRBJ2-5
d_gene: NA
len: 17
CDR3aa: CASSFPAGRGGGETQYF
CDR3nt: TGTGCCAGCAGTTTCCCCGCGGGGCGCGGCGGTGGAGAGACCCAGTACTTC

abundance: few
v_gene: TRBV18
j_gene: TRBJ2-1
d_gene: NA
len: 15
CDR3aa: CASSPTTVQYNEQFF
CDR3nt: TGTGCCAGCTCACCTACTACAGTTCAGTACAATGAGCAGTTCTTC

abundance: few
v_gene: TRBV7-2
j_gene: TRBJ2-3
d_gene: NA
len: 19
CDR3aa: CASSFSWTGNTLSTDTQYF
CDR3nt: TGTGCCAGCAGCTTTTCCTGGACCGGGAATACACTGAGCACAGATACGCAGTATTTT

abundance: NA
v_gene: TRBV7-2
j_gene: TRBJ2-1
d_gene: TRBD2
len: 14
CDR3aa: CASSPTSDYNEQFF
CDR3nt: TGTGCCAGCAGCCCAACTAGCGACTACAATGAGCAGTTCTTC

abundance: NA
v_gene: TRBV30
j_gene: TRBJ2-1
d_gene: TRBD2
len: 17
CDR3aa: CAWSVMIGRASYNEQFF
CDR3nt: TGTGCCTGGAGTGTAATGATCGGGAGGGCGTCCTACAATGAGCAGTTCTTC

abundance: NA
v_gene: TRBV13
j_gene: TRBJ1-6
d_gene: TRBD1
len: 15
CDR3aa: CASSLGGTGRSPLHF
CDR3nt: TGTGCCAGCAGCTTAGGTGGGACAGGGAGGTCACCCCTCCACTTT